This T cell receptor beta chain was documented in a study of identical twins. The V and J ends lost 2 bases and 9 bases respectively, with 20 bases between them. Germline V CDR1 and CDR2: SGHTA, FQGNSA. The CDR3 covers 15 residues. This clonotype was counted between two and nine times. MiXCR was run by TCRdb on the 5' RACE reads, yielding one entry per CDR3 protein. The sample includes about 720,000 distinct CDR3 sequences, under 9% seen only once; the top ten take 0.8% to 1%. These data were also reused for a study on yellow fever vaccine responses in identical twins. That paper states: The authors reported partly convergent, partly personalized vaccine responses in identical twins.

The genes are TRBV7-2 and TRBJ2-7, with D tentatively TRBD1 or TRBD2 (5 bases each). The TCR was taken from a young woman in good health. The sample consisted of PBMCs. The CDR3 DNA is TGTGCCAGCAGCTTAACTGGGGGAAACAGTGTTCGGCAGTACTTC. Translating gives CASSLTGGNSVRQYF.